The next 20 T cell receptor beta chains were all read from a single sample in a study of CD8 T cells in ankylosing spondylitis. In TCRdb, the 5' RACE reads were re-called with MiXCR into one record per CDR3 protein. Of over 600,000 distinct CDR3 sequences in the sample, 15% to 20% are singletons; the top ten hold about 19%. These receptors have no known antigen. Overall study results and limits: Characteristic of ankylosing spondylitis blood, it appeared, was a TCR beta motif comprising eight highly homologous variants.

The sequenced sample was blood, either unsorted or a sorted T cell fraction (not recorded which). The receptor set was obtained from a male donor with ankylosing spondylitis.

The chain is built from TRBV7-9 and TRBJ1-2; 9 bases are a match to TRBD1. CDR1 is SEHNR, CDR2 FQNEAQ, per germline (reference sequence). The junction had 4 bases not matched to a gene; V was cut back by 6 bases and J by 2 bases. This CDR3 region has 14 residues. The CDR3 nucleotides read TGTGCCAGCAGTTGGACAGGGGAGAACTATGGCTACACCTTC. It is translated as CASSWTGENYGYTF.

This clonotype was observed a few times. This chain joins TRBV27 and TRBJ1-4; D remains unclear. Trimming pared 4 bases from V and 10 bases from J, leaving 7 bases between. The germline V gene has CDR1 MNHEY and CDR2 SMNVEV (reference sequence). This CDR3 has 11 residues. DNA for the CDR3: TGTGCCAGCAGTTCCATGGGAAAACTGTTTTTT. This gives the protein CASSSMGKLFF.

This chain joins TRBV7-8 and TRBJ2-5, with unresolved D. The V end was cut by 1 base, the J end by 3 bases, with 9 bases between. Germline lookup yields CDR1 SGHVS and CDR2 FQNEAQ. The CDR3 sequence is 14 residues long. The CDR3 nucleotides are TGTGCCAGCAGCTTAGGTCCCAGAGAAGAGACCCAGTACTTC. Translated, it gives CASSLGPREETQYF.

V is TRBV7-9 and J is TRBJ2-7; no definite D call. Per germline, CDR1 SEHNR and CDR2 FQNEAQ (reference sequence). V dropped 3 bases and J dropped 0 bases, with 12 bases sitting between them. The CDR3 runs to 15 residues. The CDR3 bases are TGTGCCAGCAGCTTGGGTGGGAAGAACTCCTACGAGCAGTACTTC. Amino acids: CASSLGGKNSYEQYF. Filled out from reference TRBV7-9 and TRBJ2-7, the complete variable domain reads DTGVSQNPRHKITKRGQNVTFRCDPISEHNRLYWYRQTLGQGPEFLTYFQNEAQLEKSRLLSDRFSAERPKGSFSTLEIQRTEQGDSAMYLCASSLGGKNSYEQYFGPGTRLTVT.

The chain carries TRBV7-9 and TRBJ2-5; no reliable D call. The CDR3 is made up of 16 amino acids. V lost 5 bases to trimming and J lost 5 bases, with 21 bases between them. From germline, CDR1 is SEHNR and CDR2 FQNEAQ (reference sequence). CDR3: CASSHKAGERWETQYF. The CDR3 DNA is TGTGCCAGCAGCCACAAAGCAGGAGAGAGATGGGAGACCCAGTACTTC.

At least ten counts were recorded for this clonotype. The chain recombines TRBV29-1 with TRBJ2-7, with 9 bases lining up with TRBD1. There are 12 residues in the CDR3. CDR1 and CDR2 from the germline V gene are SQVTM and ANQGSEA. V dropped 6 bases and J dropped 4; count of bases not matched to a gene: 4. DNA of the CDR3: TGCAGCGTGGGGACAGGGTCTTACGAGCAGTACTTC. Encoded protein: CSVGTGSYEQYF.

The chain recombines TRBV9 with TRBJ2-1; 11 nucleotides line up with TRBD2. CDR3 size: 16 residues. Looked up from germline, CDR1 is SGDLS and CDR2 is YYNGEE. After removal of 0 bases from V and 5 bases from J, the junction contained 4 bases not matched to a gene. CDR3 in DNA: TGTGCCAGCAGCGTAGGTCGACTAGCGGGGAACAATGAGCAGTTCTTC. It specifies CASSVGRLAGNNEQFF.

This clonotype was observed once. This rearrangement joins TRBV11-2 to TRBJ2-3, with no clear D. Trimming pared 5 bases from V and 4 bases from J, leaving 10 bases between. This CDR3 has 13 residues. Germline V CDR1 and CDR2: SGHAT, FQNNGV. CDR3 coding DNA: TGTGCCAGCAGCCCCGGAGTGGCAGATACGCAGTATTTT. The encoded protein is CASSPGVADTQYF.

The rearrangement joins TRBV20-1 to TRBJ1-4; no clear D gene. The length of the CDR3 is 15 residues. V was pared by 0 bases and J by 2 bases, with 10 bases between. Germline assignment: CDR1 DFQATT and CDR2 SNEGSKA (reference sequence). The CDR3 nucleotides are TGCAGTGCTAGAGATTCCAGCCTTACTAATGAAAAACTGTTTTTT. Protein sequence: CSARDSSLTNEKLFF.

The chain joins TRBV24-1 to TRBJ2-2; TRBD1 aligns across 7 bases. Trimming at V came to 9 bases and at J to 3 bases, leaving 9 bases not matched to a gene. CDR3 size: 15 residues. CDR1 KGHDR and CDR2 SFDVKD come from the germline V gene. The DNA for the CDR3 is TGTGCCACCGGCCTCGGACAGGTTCACACCGGGGAGCTGTTTTTT. Its translation: CATGLGQVHTGELFF.

V and J are TRBV7-6 and TRBJ2-5; a weak D match, TRBD1 (6 bases). V lost 5 bases to trimming and J lost 2 bases, with 12 bases between them. The CDR3 covers 14 residues. CDR1 and CDR2 (germline): SGHVS, FNYEAQ. CDR3 region: CASSRGQIQETQYF. The CDR3 DNA sequence: TGTGCCAGCAGCCGAGGACAGATACAAGAGACCCAGTACTTC.

The chain recombines TRBV6-5 with TRBJ1-1; D is perhaps TRBD1 (6 bases). V was shortened by 4 bases and J by 0 bases, with 15 bases between the two germline ends. The CDR3 extends over 16 amino acids. CDR1 and CDR2 (germline): MNHEY, SVGAGI. This CDR3 reads CASSSRTTGLNTEAFF. The CDR3 coding sequence is TGTGCCAGCAGTTCTAGGACGACAGGTTTGAACACTGAAGCTTTCTTT.

This chain links TRBV12-3 or TRBV12-4 with TRBJ1-4; D is perhaps TRBD1 (5 bases). Trimming took off 4 bases at V and 5 bases at J, with 14 bases between the two ends. CDR3 size: 15 residues. The CDR3 here is CASSSNPGGNEKLFF. CDR3 DNA: TGTGCCAGCAGTTCAAACCCCGGGGGGAATGAAAAACTGTTTTTT.

This clonotype was seen a few times. The chain is built from TRBV2 and TRBJ1-6; D call uncertain. CDR3 length equals 15 residues. Trimming took off 1 base at V and 6 bases at J, with 10 bases between the two ends. Germline V lookup: CDR1 SNHLY, CDR2 FYNNEI. The CDR3 DNA reads as TGTGCCAGCAGTGAAGGGGAGTGGGGTAATTCACCCCTCCACTTT. It translates to CASSEGEWGNSPLHF.

This clonotype was seen a handful of times. The chain combines TRBV4-3 with TRBJ2-5; D is ambiguous. The CDR3 totals 16 residues. V lost 0 bases and J 5 bases, leaving 16 bases between the germline ends. Germline V CDR1 and CDR2: LGHNA, YSLEER. The DNA of the CDR3 is TGCGCCAGCAGCCAAGATAGGACGATAGGTTGGGAGACCCAGTACTTC. The encoded protein is CASSQDRTIGWETQYF.

The chain joins TRBV21-1 to TRBJ2-2; the table assigns TRBD1, which was not confirmed against the DNA. TRBV21-1 is described as a pseudogene. This CDR3 is built from 16 residues. The CDR3 nucleotides read TGTGCCAGCAGCAAACCACGGACAGGGTGGACCGGGGAGCTGTTTTTT. Residues: CASSKPRTGWTGELFF.

The rearrangement joins TRBV29-1 to TRBJ1-1; possible D gene TRBD1, 5 bases. The CDR3 has 11 residues. Between the trimmed V and J ends, which lost 3 bases and 7 bases, there was a span of 9 bases. Germline V gene lookup returns CDR1 SQVTM and CDR2 ANQGSEA. The CDR3 loop is CSVEGPIEAFF. The DNA for the CDR3 is TGCAGCGTTGAGGGGCCCATTGAAGCTTTCTTT.

Ten or more counts support this clonotype. The rearrangement uses TRBV25-1 and TRBJ2-1; TRBD1 aligns across 8 bases. CDR1 and CDR2 (germline): MGHDK, SYGVNS. The trim removed 3 bases at V and 1 base at J, leaving 2 bases unmatched. The CDR3 is 15 residues long. The DNA of the CDR3 is TGTGCCAGCAGTGACCGGACAGGGTCCTACAATGAGCAGTTCTTC. Its protein is CASSDRTGSYNEQFF. Supplemented by reference TRBV25-1 and TRBJ2-1, the full variable domain reads EADIYQTPRYLVIGTGKKITLECSQTMGHDKMYWYQQDPGMELHLIHYSYGVNSTEKGDLSSESTVSRIRTEHFPLTLESARPSHTSQYLCASSDRTGSYNEQFFGPGTRLTVL.

This clonotype was observed a handful of times. The chain combines TRBV12-3 or TRBV12-4 with TRBJ2-1; TRBD1 matches at 7 bases. This CDR3 region has 14 residues. Unmatched junction bases numbered 9, after V lost 5 bases and J lost 8 bases. The CDR3: CASSGDRVEDEQFF. The CDR3 DNA is TGTGCCAGCAGTGGAGACAGGGTAGAGGATGAGCAGTTCTTC.

This clonotype was counted between two and nine times. The rearrangement uses TRBV20-1 and TRBJ2-1; 7 nucleotides align to TRBD1. From germline, CDR1 is DFQATT and CDR2 SNEGSKA (reference sequence). This CDR3 contains 13 residues. V shed 2 bases, J shed 2 bases, and the junction held 0 bases outside the gene matches. The chain's CDR3 is CSARQGAYNEQFF. CDR3 nucleotide sequence: TGCAGTGCTAGACAGGGGGCCTACAATGAGCAGTTCTTC.